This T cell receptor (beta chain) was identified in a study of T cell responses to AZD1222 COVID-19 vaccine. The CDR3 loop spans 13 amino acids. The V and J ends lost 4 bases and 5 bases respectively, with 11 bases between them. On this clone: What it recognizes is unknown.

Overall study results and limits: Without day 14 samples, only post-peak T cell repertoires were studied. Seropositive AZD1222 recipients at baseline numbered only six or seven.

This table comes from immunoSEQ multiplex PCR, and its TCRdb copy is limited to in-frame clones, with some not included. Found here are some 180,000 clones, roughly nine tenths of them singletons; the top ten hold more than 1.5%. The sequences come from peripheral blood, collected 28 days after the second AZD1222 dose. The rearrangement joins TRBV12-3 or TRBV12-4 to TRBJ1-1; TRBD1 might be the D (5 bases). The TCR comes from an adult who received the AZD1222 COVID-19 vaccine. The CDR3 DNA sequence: TGTGCCAGCAGTTATGCAGGGTTGACTGAAGCTTTCTTT. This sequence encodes CASSYAGLTEAFF.